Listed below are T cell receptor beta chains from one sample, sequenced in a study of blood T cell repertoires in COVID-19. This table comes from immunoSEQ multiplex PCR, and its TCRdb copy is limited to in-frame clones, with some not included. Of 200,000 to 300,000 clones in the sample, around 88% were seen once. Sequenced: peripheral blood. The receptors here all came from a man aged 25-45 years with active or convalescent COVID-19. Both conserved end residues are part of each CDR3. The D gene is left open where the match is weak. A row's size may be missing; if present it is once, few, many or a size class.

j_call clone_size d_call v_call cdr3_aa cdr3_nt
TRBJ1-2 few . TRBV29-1 CSGTSVGGYTF TGCAGCGGGACTTCTGTGGGTGGCTACACCTTC
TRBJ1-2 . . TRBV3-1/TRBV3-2 CASSQGGSISYGYTF TGTGCCAGCAGCCAAGGGGGCAGCATAAGCTATGGCTACACCTTC
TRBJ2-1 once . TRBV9 CASSVDSASSYNEQFF TGTGCCAGCAGCGTAGATTCCGCGAGCTCCTACAATGAGCAGTTCTTC
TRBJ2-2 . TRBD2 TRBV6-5 CASSYLSGGAHGELFF TGTGCCAGCAGTTACCTTAGCGGGGGGGCCCACGGGGAGCTGTTTTTT
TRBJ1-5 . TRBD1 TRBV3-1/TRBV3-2 CASSQASGGSQPQHF TGTGCCAGCAGCCAAGCTTCAGGGGGCAGTCAGCCCCAGCATTTT
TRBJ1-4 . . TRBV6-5 CASSRGGEKLFF TGTGCCAGCAGTAGGGGGGGTGAAAAACTGTTTTTT
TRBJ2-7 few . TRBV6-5 CASSRTASYEQYF TGTGCCAGCAGTCGGACAGCCTCCTACGAGCAGTACTTC
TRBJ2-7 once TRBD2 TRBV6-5 CASSPSGGANEQYF TGTGCCAGCAGTCCTAGCGGGGGGGCGAACGAGCAGTACTTC
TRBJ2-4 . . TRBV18 CASSPPSGAKNIQYF TGTGCCAGCTCACCACCCTCCGGGGCCAAAAACATTCAGTACTTC
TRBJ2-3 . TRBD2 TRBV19 CASSMETSGGPGTQYF TGTGCCAGTAGTATGGAGACTAGCGGGGGGCCCGGTACGCAGTATTTT
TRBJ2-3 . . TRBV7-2 CASSFGLNADTQYF TGTGCCAGCAGCTTCGGACTGAACGCAGATACGCAGTATTTT
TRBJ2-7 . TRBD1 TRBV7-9 CASSLAGTDYEQYF TGTGCCAGCAGCTTAGCCGGGACAGATTACGAGCAGTACTTC
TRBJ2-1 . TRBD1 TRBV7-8 CASGPGQPYNEQFF TGTGCCAGCGGGCCGGGACAGCCCTACAATGAGCAGTTCTTC
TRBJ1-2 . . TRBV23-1 CASSQSGEVTYGYTF TGCGCCAGCAGTCAATCGGGGGAGGTAACCTATGGCTACACCTTC
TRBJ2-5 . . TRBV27 CASSFGPSEGQGETQYF TGTGCCAGCAGTTTTGGCCCCTCCGAGGGCCAGGGGGAGACCCAGTACTTC
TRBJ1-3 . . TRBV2 CASSEGEGSGNTIYF TGTGCCAGCAGTGAGGGAGAAGGCTCTGGAAACACCATATATTTT
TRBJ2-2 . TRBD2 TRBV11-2 CASSKGLAVNTGELFF TGTGCCAGCAGCAAAGGACTAGCGGTTAACACCGGGGAGCTGTTTTTT